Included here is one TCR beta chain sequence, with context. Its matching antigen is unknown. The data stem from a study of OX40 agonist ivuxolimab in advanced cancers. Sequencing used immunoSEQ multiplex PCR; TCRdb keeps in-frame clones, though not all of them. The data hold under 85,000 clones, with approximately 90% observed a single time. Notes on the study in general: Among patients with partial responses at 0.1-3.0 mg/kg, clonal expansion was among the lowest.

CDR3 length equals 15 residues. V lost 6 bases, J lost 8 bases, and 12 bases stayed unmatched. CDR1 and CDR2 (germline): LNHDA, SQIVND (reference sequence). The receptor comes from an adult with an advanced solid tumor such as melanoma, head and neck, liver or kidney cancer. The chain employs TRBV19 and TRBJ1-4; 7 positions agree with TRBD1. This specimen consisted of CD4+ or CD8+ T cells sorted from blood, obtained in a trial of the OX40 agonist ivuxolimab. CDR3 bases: TGTGCCAGTAGGGCCTCCGACAGGGTGGGCGAAAAACTGTTTTTT. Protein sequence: CASRASDRVGEKLFF.